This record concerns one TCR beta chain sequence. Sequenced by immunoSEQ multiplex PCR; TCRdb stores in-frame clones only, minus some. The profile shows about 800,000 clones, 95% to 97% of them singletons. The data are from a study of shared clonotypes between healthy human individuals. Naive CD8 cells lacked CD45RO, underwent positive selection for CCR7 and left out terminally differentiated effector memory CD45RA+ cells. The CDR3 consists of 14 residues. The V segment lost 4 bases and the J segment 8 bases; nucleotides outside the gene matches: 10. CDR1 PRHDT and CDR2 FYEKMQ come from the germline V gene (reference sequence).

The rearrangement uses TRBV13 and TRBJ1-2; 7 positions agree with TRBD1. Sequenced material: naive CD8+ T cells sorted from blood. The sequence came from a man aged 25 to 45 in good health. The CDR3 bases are TGTGCCAGCAGCTCCGAGACAGGGTTGAAGGGCTACACCTTC. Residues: CASSSETGLKGYTF. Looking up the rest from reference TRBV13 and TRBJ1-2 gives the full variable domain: AAGVIQSPRHLIKEKRETATLKCYPIPRHDTVYWYQQGPGQDPQFLISFYEKMQSDKGSIPDRFSAQQFSDYHSELNMSSLELGDSALYFCASSSETGLKGYTFGSGTRLTVV.